This T cell receptor (beta chain) was identified during a study of blood T cell repertoires in COVID-19. Whole-study context: The United States, Italy and Spain supplied acute and convalescent COVID-19 samples.

Clones were sequenced by immunoSEQ multiplex PCR, and TCRdb holds only the in-frame ones, with some missing. The repertoire includes some 110,000 clones, roughly four fifths of them detected once, and 13% to 15% sits in the top ten. Germline CDR1 reads SGHKS; CDR2 reads YYEKEE (reference sequence). This CDR3 has 15 amino acids. V lost 4 bases, J lost 5 bases, and 15 bases lay in between. This TCR was sampled from a woman aged 55-70 years with acute or convalescent COVID-19. Sequencing was done on a sample of peripheral blood. The V call is TRBV5-5, the J call TRBJ1-4, with D tentatively TRBD1 (6 bases). CDR3 region: CASSVQTGTNEKLFF. The CDR3 DNA is TGTGCCAGCAGCGTGCAGACAGGTACCAATGAAAAACTGTTTTTT.